This T cell receptor beta chain was captured in a study of cytomegalovirus exposure and HLA in healthy donors (dated 2017 in TCRdb). Some background on the complete study: In an earlier analysis of under 600 of the donors, 276 Gb of sequence data and some 120 million unique TCR beta sequences from about 190 million T cells were reported. On average, roughly 200,000 unique TCR beta nucleotide sequences were sequenced per donor among 398 genotyped donors of the cohort, with 15% to 20% of those sequences being non-productive. In the later analysis, no new phenotypic data were used to find candidate immune exposures; instead, reliance was placed on TCR beta sequences and their occurrence across donors. The study combined high-throughput TCR immunosequencing, statistical association of individual TCRs with disease status, and machine learning to predict cytomegalovirus infection status. Besides the first cohort of hundreds of subjects, a separate validation cohort made up of roughly 120 different subjects was used. Donor age, sex, ethnicity and CMV serostatus were compiled alongside the repertoire data. An earlier analysis of about 620 of the donors applied high-throughput TCR beta sequencing to assess whether each TCR beta V gene segment acted as functional or pseudogenic. The number of donors typed differed by locus, with 629-630 for A, B, C, DRB1 and DQB1, over 500 for DQA1, about 610 for DPA1, and approximately 470 for DPB1. HLA typing covered class I and class II loci at four-digit resolution. Among the roughly 400 genotyped donors, 75% to 90% belonged to the genetic ancestry cluster associated with self-reported Caucasian donors. A later genetic analysis took genome-wide SNP genotypes for about three fifths of the roughly 670 donors and used that subset as a discovery cohort. Roughly 5 DR-DQ haplotypes were treated as single units for association and clustering because of strong linkage in the cohort. The study profiled the T cell repertoires of 500 to 800 subjects by immunosequencing and related them to cytomegalovirus serostatus. To study patterns of TCR occurrence, a later analysis re-analyzed previously published TCR beta repertoires from 650 to 750 donors and added high-resolution HLA genotyping. Approximately 300 gigabases of sequencing data and roughly 90 million unique TCR sequences were included in an early release covering around 650 HLA-typed donors. All discovery cohort repertoires had been generated using a single sequencing platform. The study aimed to test whether signatures of past pathogen exposure could be identified by cataloging public T cell receptors. Summary of the overall study and its limitations: A later genetic analysis associated a missense DCLRE1C variant with V-gene and J-gene trimming of TCR beta chains, and an independent cohort replicated the association. Most TCR sequences were seen in very few donors, while some public TCRs were found in many individuals. The presence/absence analyses assumed that sequencing depth was roughly uniform across donors, and that assumption may not be true. A few of the identified cytomegalovirus-associated TCR beta chains were confirmed in vitro to be specific for cytomegalovirus antigens. The classifier was reported to diagnose cytomegalovirus status with high specificity and sensitivity in both the original cohort and the validation cohort. The study gave a list of 150 to 200 TCR beta chains associated with cytomegalovirus. At a false discovery rate of 0.05, a later analysis linked approximately 18,000 TCR beta sequences to specific HLA alleles. Because HLA typing was missing for some donors at each locus, association tests included only the typed subset. Immune exposure information for the cohort was limited to CMV serostatus. Only TCR beta chains were sequenced in this cohort, and the absence of alpha or paired-chain data limited detectable features. In a later analysis, several top co-occurrence clusters were reported to appear linked to parvovirus B19, influenza, CMV and Epstein-Barr virus. In an earlier analysis of about 600 of the donors, most TCR beta V segments appeared in productive rearrangements about 90% or about 30% of the time, broadly matching IMGT annotations. A cluster of highly shared sequence variants was judged likely to represent a technical artifact of the sequencing pipeline. A further reported finding was that TCR beta sequences accurately predicted the HLA-A and HLA-B alleles for most subjects in the first cohort. The 87-base-pair reads could not distinguish some IMGT-functional V segments, including TRBV6-2 and TRBV6-3, so those segments were excluded. In a later analysis, the rate of TCR association differed among HLA loci, with DRB1 alleles having the most associated TCRs and HLA-C alleles having the fewest. Strong co-occurrence of HLA alleles, especially DR and DQ, made assigning TCR associations to individual alleles difficult. Fewer than 20 rarely observed V segments, including chromosome 9 orphons, were excluded from the earlier analysis of almost 600 of the donors because counts were too low. It was suggested by the authors that the approach could potentially be generalized to other disease states and immunological phenotypes. In a later genetic analysis, fewer N-insertions in productive TCRs were reported among donors in an Asian-associated ancestry cluster than the approximately 670-donor mean. Correlated functional status among segregating V segments might reflect linkage disequilibrium, but an unknown experimental factor could not be ruled out. Most CMV-associated TCR beta chains appeared to be HLA-restricted in a later analysis, and the HLA associations seemed to be driven largely by CMV exposure. In a later analysis, HLA-associated TCR beta chains were found to be more clonally expanded and to have lower generation probabilities than equally common non-associated chains.

This clone is a singleton in its sample. Its recognized antigen is unknown. The sample holds no much larger clone one base away, and base qualities are not on file. The cysteine opens and the phenylalanine closes a CDR3 of 15 amino acids. Only the CDR3 part of the read is kept: 45 bases, read in frame from the first base. V is trimmed back by 5 bases and J by 3 bases, and the junction contains 6 bases that no gene match accounts for. CDR1 is given as SEHNR and CDR2 as FQNEAQ, both from the germline V gene (reference sequence). The library was prepared using the immunoSEQ multiplex PCR assay. For the multiplex PCR, a mixture combining 60 forward primers for TCR Vbeta segments and 13 reverse primers for TCR Jbeta segments was used. A multiplex PCR assay on genomic DNA amplified the CDR3 region of rearranged TCR beta genes. On the Illumina HiSeq System, the amplified TCR beta libraries were sequenced as 87-base-pair reads. The authors' analysis ran thus. In a later analysis, some 80 million unique TCR beta chains were counted across the roughly 610 repertoires, and approximately 11 million of these chains were shared by at least two donors. To remove PCR and sequencing errors, raw reads were error-corrected and collapsed into unique sequences using a nearest-neighbor algorithm that merged closely related sequences. CDR3 sequences were aligned to IMGT reference sequences to assign V, D and J gene segments. For a sequence to be retained, at least a six-nucleotide match to both a V gene segment and a J gene segment was required. A rearrangement was called productive if the CDR3 had no stop codons and remained in frame with V and J, and every other rearrangement was called non-productive. Following IMGT convention, CDR3 was defined as the stretch from the second conserved V-encoded cysteine to the conserved J-encoded phenylalanine. The earlier analysis of about 500 of the donors excluded sequences that lacked an unambiguous match to a single V gene segment. In an earlier analysis of a few hundred of the donors, V segments were called functional above 56.7% productive rearrangements and were called segregating when the between-donor standard deviation exceeded 5%. A statistical classification framework was developed to diagnose cytomegalovirus status using the catalog of TCR beta chain sequences. V and J gene assignment, in a later analysis, came from comparing TCR nucleotide sequences with IMGT/GENE-DB human TR gene sequences. In a later analysis, CDR3 sequences and most-parsimonious VDJ recombination scenarios were assigned using the TCRdist pipeline. In a later analysis, each TCR beta chain was defined by its CDR3 amino acid sequence together with its V-gene family, and reads lacking a unique V-gene family were excluded. As a way to deal with suspected cross-contamination and a sequencing artifact, a later analysis dropped hundreds of nucleotide sequences that were highly shared and had low generation probability. In a later analysis, a clonal expansion index for each public chain was calculated from normalized within-repertoire ranks of inferred template counts. Generation probabilities in a later analysis came from a VDJ recombination model fitted to out-of-frame rearrangements, and those results were checked against IGoR. Hypergeometric tests were used in a later analysis to score TCR-TCR, TCR-HLA and TCR-CMV co-occurrence, with a repertoire-size bias correction applied to the TCR pairs. A later analysis estimated false discovery rates by permuting HLA or CMV assignments 20 times. A later analysis grouped co-occurring TCRs with DBSCAN, adding TCRdist sequence similarity when clustering within HLA-allele-positive subsets. Repertoires with fewer than 30,000 or more than 120,000 public chains, plus five repertoires with anomalous nucleotide sharing, were excluded from co-occurrence clustering. TCRdb obtained this table from immuneACCESS and retained in-frame rearrangements with V and J assigned. These tables miss some clones; where compared with another copy, unresolved V genes account for less than half of the shortfall, and the remainder is unexplained. The V and J calls and clone size were taken over from that table, and D and trimming were inferred from the DNA. The sample includes about 87,000 clones, with 60% to 80% observed a single time. Of the sample, about 3.8% falls within the top ten clones.

In total, roughly 670 healthy bone marrow donors made up the cohort. Cohort members were all nominally healthy when sampled, although unrecorded immune exposures were likely present. The donor tested CMV seronegative and was one of the 352 seronegative cohort members. A peripheral blood sample was provided by each donor, and peripheral blood mononuclear cells were used for TCR beta sequencing. Genomic DNA was extracted from the blood cell samples with the Qiagen DNeasy Blood Extraction Kit. The receptor was derived from a woman aged 35 to 49 in good health and CMV-seronegative. The sequence links TRBV7-9 to TRBJ2-7, with 11 bases in between that match TRBD2. The source material was PBMCs. The CDR3 protein is CASSTGTSGNYEQYF. The DNA reads as follows: TGTGCCAGCAGCACGGGGACTAGCGGAAACTACGAGCAGTACTTC.